A selection of T cell receptor beta chains follows, all from one sample in a study of shared clonotypes between healthy human individuals. Assay used: immunoSEQ multiplex PCR; TCRdb lists only in-frame clones, some missing. The repertoire includes about 990,000 clones, roughly 74% of them detected once, and 0.5% to 0.65% sits in the top ten. Specimen: memory CD4+ T cells from PBMCs. These receptors originate from a man between 18 and 29 years old in good health. Some clones in this sample may be carry-over from other donors' samples. Both conserved end residues are part of each CDR3. The order of the fields is J gene, V gene, CDR3 length, clone size, D gene, CDR3 protein, CDR3 DNA. The D gene is left open where the match is weak. Not all rows give a size; the values are once, few, many and, for expanded clones, a class.

>TRBJ2-5|TRBV11-1|14|.|.
CASSPNRQGETQYF
TGTGCCAGCAGCCCAAATCGACAAGGAGAGACCCAGTACTTC
>TRBJ1-2|TRBV11-2|15|.|TRBD1
CASSYNSGQGYGYTF
TGTGCCAGCAGTTACAATTCGGGACAGGGCTATGGCTACACCTTC
>TRBJ2-7|TRBV2|12|.|.
CASRESSYEQYF
TGTGCCAGCAGGGAGAGCTCCTACGAGCAGTACTTC
>TRBJ2-2|TRBV11-3|14|.|.
CASSLEFFTGELFF
TGTGCCAGCAGCTTAGAATTTTTCACCGGGGAGCTGTTTTTT
>TRBJ2-3|TRBV2|15|.|TRBD2
CASSEREGSTDTQYF
TGTGCCAGCAGTGAGCGGGAGGGGAGCACAGATACGCAGTATTTT
>TRBJ2-5|TRBV7-2|12|.|.
CASSFRTETQYF
TGTGCCAGCAGCTTCCGTACAGAGACCCAGTACTTC
>TRBJ2-7|TRBV6-1|15|few|TRBD2
CASSLAGGISYEQYF
TGTGCCAGCAGTCTAGCGGGAGGTATCTCCTACGAGCAGTACTTC
>TRBJ2-1|TRBV18|15|.|TRBD1
CASSPRDSPYNEQFF
TGTGCCAGCTCACCACGGGACAGTCCGTACAATGAGCAGTTCTTC
>TRBJ2-7|TRBV7-2|15|once|.
CASRPGRAVSYEQYF
TGTGCCAGCAGGCCGGGTAGAGCGGTCTCCTACGAGCAGTACTTC
>TRBJ1-2|TRBV7-2|15|.|.
CASSLRTATNYGYTF
TGTGCCAGCAGCTTAAGGACAGCAACTAACTATGGCTACACCTTC
>TRBJ1-1|TRBV5-1|15|.|.
CASSLEIGGNTEAFF
TGCGCCAGCAGCTTGGAAATTGGCGGGAACACTGAAGCTTTCTTT
>TRBJ2-7|TRBV10-1|13|.|.
CASSQTGAHEQYF
TGCGCCAGCAGTCAGACCGGGGCCCACGAGCAGTACTTC
>TRBJ2-2|TRBV7-2|15|.|TRBD2
CASTPSSGATGELFF
TGTGCCAGCACCCCAAGTAGCGGGGCCACCGGGGAGCTGTTTTTT
>TRBJ2-3|TRBV29-1|14|.|TRBD2
CSVDRSGGTDTQYF
TGCAGCGTTGACCGGAGCGGGGGCACAGATACGCAGTATTTT
>TRBJ1-2|TRBV29-1|11|.|.
CSATDSYGYTF
TGCAGCGCCACAGACAGTTATGGCTACACCTTC
>TRBJ2-7|TRBV7-2|13|.|.
CASSFGRPYEQYF
TGTGCCAGCAGCTTTGGACGACCCTACGAGCAGTACTTC
>TRBJ1-2|TRBV18|13|.|.
CASSVIQGESYTF
TGTGCCAGCTCTGTGATACAGGGTGAGAGCTACACCTTC
>TRBJ2-5|TRBV29-1|12|.|.
CSLTSGYETQYF
TGCAGCCTCACGTCAGGGTATGAGACCCAGTACTTC
>TRBJ1-2|TRBV7-8|14|.|.
CASSLVGVNYGYTF
TGTGCCAGCAGCTTAGTGGGGGTGAACTATGGCTACACCTTC
>TRBJ2-7|TRBV6-5|15|once|TRBD2
CAIKNPGTSGIRLYF
TGTGCCATCAAGAACCCCGGGACTAGCGGGATCCGTCTCTACTTC
>TRBJ2-2|TRBV7-6|15|.|.
CASSNLRGGTGELFF
TGTGCCAGCAGCAACCTCAGGGGCGGCACCGGGGAGCTGTTTTTT
>TRBJ1-2|TRBV27|13|few|TRBD1
CASSYRGNYGYTF
TGTGCCAGCAGTTACAGGGGAAACTATGGCTACACCTTC
>TRBJ2-5|TRBV13|19|few|TRBD2
CASSAVLASGTHGGETQYF
TGTGCCAGCAGCGCAGTGCTGGCTAGCGGGACCCATGGGGGGGAGACCCAGTACTTC
>TRBJ1-2|TRBV10-3|13|.|.
CAISAGIIYGYTF
TGTGCCATCAGCGCCGGTATTATCTATGGCTACACCTTC
>TRBJ1-4|TRBV6-5|14|.|.
CASSYGADNEKLFF
TGTGCCAGCAGTTACGGAGCCGACAATGAAAAACTGTTTTTT
>TRBJ1-5|TRBV19|13|.|.
CANLLSGNQPQHF
TGTGCCAACCTCCTCAGTGGCAATCAGCCCCAGCATTTT
>TRBJ2-1|TRBV19|14|many|.
CASSMGRSYNEQFF
TGTGCCAGTAGTATGGGTCGGTCCTACAATGAGCAGTTCTTC
>TRBJ1-1|TRBV7-9|12|.|.
CASSLRGTEAFF
TGTGCCAGCAGCTTAAGGGGCACTGAAGCTTTCTTT
>TRBJ1-2|TRBV18|15|.|.
CASSPAGSRLDGYTF
TGTGCCAGCTCACCAGCGGGCAGCCGTTTAGATGGCTACACCTTC
>TRBJ2-1|TRBV28|14|many|TRBD1
CASSRGQGGNEQFF
TGTGCCAGCAGTAGGGGACAGGGAGGGAATGAGCAGTTCTTC
>TRBJ2-7|TRBV27|14|many|.
CASTPGGTSYEQYF
TGTGCCAGCACCCCAGGGGGGACTTCCTACGAGCAGTACTTC
>TRBJ1-5|TRBV5-1|13|once|.
CASSWISGEAQHF
TGCGCCAGCAGCTGGATTAGTGGGGAGGCCCAGCATTTT
>TRBJ2-3|TRBV19|14|.|.
CATQIGLLTDTQYF
TGTGCCACCCAAATTGGGCTTTTGACGGATACGCAGTATTTT
>TRBJ2-7|TRBV5-3|13|.|TRBD1
CARSSGQGDEQYF
TGTGCCAGAAGTTCCGGACAGGGCGACGAGCAGTACTTC
>TRBJ2-6|TRBV28|16|.|.
CASSRSGSSGANVLTF
TGTGCCAGCAGCCGCTCAGGGAGCTCTGGGGCCAACGTCCTGACTTTC
>TRBJ1-4|TRBV28|14|few|TRBD1
CVAGSRGKDEKLFF
TGTGTCGCGGGTAGCAGGGGGAAGGATGAAAAACTGTTTTTT
>TRBJ2-1|TRBV7-6|15|.|.
CASSLGSLDYNEQFF
TGTGCCAGCAGCTTAGGAAGTCTGGATTACAATGAGCAGTTCTTC
>TRBJ2-5|TRBV28|13|.|.
CASSYTAGETQYF
TGTGCCAGCAGTTACACAGCTGGCGAGACCCAGTACTTC
>TRBJ2-3|TRBV30|11|.|.
CAWSASDTQYF
TGTGCCTGGAGTGCCTCCGATACGCAGTATTTT
>TRBJ2-7|TRBV7-8|13|.|TRBD1
CASRGQGAYEQYF
TGTGCCAGCAGGGGACAGGGGGCGTACGAGCAGTACTTC
>TRBJ2-7|TRBV20-1|11|.|.
CSGRSNYEQYF
TGCTCCGGGAGATCCAACTACGAGCAGTACTTC
>TRBJ2-7|TRBV4-3|16|.|TRBD2
CASSRGLAGDSYEQYF
TGCGCCAGCAGCCGGGGACTAGCGGGGGACTCCTACGAGCAGTACTTC
>TRBJ1-1|TRBV7-9|16|once|.
CASSLPQVWGNTEAFF
TGTGCCAGCAGCTTACCCCAGGTTTGGGGGAACACTGAAGCTTTCTTT
>TRBJ2-2|TRBV6-1|13|.|.
CASSVTDTGELFF
TGTGCCAGCAGTGTAACAGACACCGGGGAGCTGTTTTTT
>TRBJ2-5|TRBV28|14|.|TRBD2
CASSLGLAGIHQYF
TGTGCCAGCAGTCTGGGACTAGCGGGAATTCACCAGTACTTC
>TRBJ1-1|TRBV5-4|13|once|.
CASSFGDHTEAFF
TGTGCCAGCAGCTTCGGTGATCACACTGAAGCTTTCTTT
>TRBJ1-1|TRBV30|13|.|TRBD1
CAWGTGINTEAFF
TGTGCCTGGGGGACAGGAATCAACACTGAAGCTTTCTTT
>TRBJ1-2|TRBV28|17|.|TRBD1
CASSPVGGRGLVYGYTF
TGTGCCAGCAGCCCGGTCGGTGGCAGGGGGCTGGTCTATGGCTACACCTTC
>TRBJ2-7|TRBV5-6|11|.|.
CASSGTYEQYF
TGTGCCAGCAGCGGTACCTACGAGCAGTACTTC
>TRBJ2-1|TRBV19|17|.|.
CASSAQARGQGKNEQFF
TGTGCCAGTAGTGCACAGGCCAGGGGACAAGGGAAGAATGAGCAGTTCTTC
>TRBJ2-7|TRBV5-7|16|.|TRBD1
CASSPPWTGGRNEQYF
TGTGCCAGCAGCCCGCCTTGGACAGGGGGTAGGAACGAGCAGTACTTC
>TRBJ2-7|TRBV9|17|.|TRBD2
CASSDPLSGRSSYEQYF
TGTGCCAGCAGCGACCCCCTTAGCGGGAGGTCCTCCTACGAGCAGTACTTC
>TRBJ2-7|TRBV5-1|13|.|.
CASSLVGGDEQYF
TGCGCCAGCAGCTTGGTTGGTGGGGACGAGCAGTACTTC
>TRBJ2-5|TRBV29-1|12|few|.
CSVYRGAETQYF
TGCAGCGTTTATAGGGGGGCCGAGACCCAGTACTTC
>TRBJ2-1|TRBV5-1|13|.|.
CASSLAGWDEQFF
TGCGCCAGCAGCTTGGCGGGGTGGGATGAGCAGTTCTTC
>TRBJ1-6|TRBV30|14|few|.
CAWSVASGAVPLHF
TGTGCCTGGAGTGTAGCGTCGGGGGCTGTTCCCCTCCACTTT
>TRBJ1-1|TRBV5-1|14|few|TRBD1
CASRGTGANTEAFF
TGCGCCAGCAGGGGGACAGGGGCTAACACTGAAGCTTTCTTT
>TRBJ2-1|TRBV7-9|15|.|TRBD2
CASSPQSGGYNEQFF
TGTGCCAGCAGCCCCCAGTCGGGGGGTTACAATGAGCAGTTCTTC
>TRBJ2-5|TRBV4-3|17|.|.
CASSQEGPSSRGETQYF
TGCGCCAGCAGCCAAGAGGGACCTAGTAGTCGGGGGGAGACCCAGTACTTC
>TRBJ1-1|TRBV29-1|12|.|TRBD1
CSVEAGGTEAFF
TGCAGCGTTGAAGCAGGGGGCACTGAAGCTTTCTTT